The sample holds many counts of the clone carrying this T cell receptor beta chain. The data are from a study of regulatory T cells in long-lasting Graves disease. The CDR3 runs 12 residues. V was pared by 7 bases and J by 8 bases, with 7 bases of the junction left unmatched. Germline-derived CDR1 and CDR2 are SQVTM and ANQGSEA. Time point defined: persistent/refractory GD, antithyroid drugs over 5 years with positive TRAb. Construction of the TCR library relied on RNA isolated from PBMCs. Libraries of TCR beta came from iRepertoire HTBI primers plus Arm-PCR of CDR3 regions. TCRdb independently ran MiXCR on the multiplex PCR reads; one entry per CDR3 protein. The data contain roughly 500,000 distinct CDR3 sequences, about 22% of them singletons.

This chain connects TRBV29-1 to TRBJ1-2; 10 bases are shared with TRBD1. Sequenced here: peripheral blood mononuclear cells (PBMCs), sampled when the disease was refractory, from a patient treated with antithyroid drugs. This TCR was sampled from a female donor with Graves disease. The CDR3 coding sequence is TGCAGCGCTGGGACAGGGGAAATCGGCTACACCTTC. Amino acids: CSAGTGEIGYTF.